This entry lists 7 T cell receptor beta chains sequenced from one sample in a study of shared clonotypes between healthy human individuals. Method: immunoSEQ multiplex PCR; TCRdb's copy keeps in-frame clones and lacks some. This table has 550,000 to 750,000 clones, approximately 90% appearing once. Naive CD8 cells comprised CD45RO-negative, CCR7-positively selected cells, excluding terminally differentiated effector memory CD45RA+ cells. What was sequenced was naive CD8+ T cells sorted from blood. These receptors were taken from a man aged 30 to 45 in good health.

V and J are TRBV7-9 and TRBJ2-4; D possibly matches TRBD1 or TRBD2 (5 bases each). Trimming stripped 3 bases from V and 0 bases from J, with 15 bases between. The CDR3 is made up of 17 amino acids. Germline CDR1 reads SEHNR; CDR2 reads FQNEAQ (reference sequence). The CDR3 DNA sequence: TGTGCCAGCAGCTTTTGGGGAGACAGTCTAGCCAAAAACATTCAGTACTTC. The encoded protein is CASSFWGDSLAKNIQYF.

This chain connects TRBV4-3 to TRBJ2-1, with 9 bases that match TRBD2. Germline loops: CDR1 LGHNA, CDR2 YSLEER. Trimming took 0 bases from V and 4 from J; bases not matched to a gene: 10. The CDR3 has 18 amino acids. The chain's CDR3 is CASSQDGSKTSGYNEQFF. CDR3 in DNA: TGCGCCAGCAGCCAAGATGGCAGTAAGACTAGCGGTTACAATGAGCAGTTCTTC.

The chain employs TRBV27 and TRBJ1-1; D is unresolved. In germline, CDR1 is MNHEY, CDR2 SMNVEV (reference sequence). The CDR3 has 17 amino acids. Trimming cost V 6 bases and J 3 bases, with 23 bases left between them. The CDR3 nucleotides read TGTGCCAGCAGCCCTCTGGAGGCCCTCCAGGAGGACACTGAAGCTTTCTTT. Translated, it gives CASSPLEALQEDTEAFF.

The V call is TRBV2, the J call TRBJ2-1, with TRBD2 identical over 10 bases. Germline V gene sequence: CDR1 SNHLY, CDR2 FYNNEI. The CDR3 sequence is 17 residues long. The J segment lost 6 bases and the V segment lost 5 bases, leaving 13 bases of the junction unmatched. CDR3 in DNA: TGTGCCAGCAGTCCCGTCCTGAGCGGGAGGGCCTTCAATGAGCAGTTCTTC. Translating it yields CASSPVLSGRAFNEQFF.

The chain employs TRBV28 and TRBJ2-7, with 9 bases that match TRBD2. CDR3 length: 12 residues. Germline values: CDR1 MDHEN, CDR2 SYDVKM. V lost 8 bases and J lost 3; bases outside the gene matches: 2. CDR3 DNA: TGTGCCAGCGCGGGGGGGGACTACGAGCAGTACTTC. Translating gives CASAGGDYEQYF.

This clone was seen just once. J is TRBJ1-5 and V is TRBV4-1; D possibly corresponds to TRBD1 (5 bases). The V gene lost 0 bases and the J gene lost 5 bases, with 8 bases spanning the gap. CDR1 and CDR2 from the germline V gene are MGHRA and YSYEKL. The CDR3 spans 14 residues. CDR3 amino acids: CASSQETVHQPQHF. CDR3 in DNA: TGCGCCAGCAGCCAAGAGACAGTACATCAGCCCCAGCATTTT.

The chain has TRBV4-1 and TRBJ2-7; TRBD2 aligns across 7 bases. CDR1 is MGHRA and CDR2 is YSYEKL in the germline V gene. V was pared by 1 base and J by 1 base, with 4 bases of the junction left unmatched. This CDR3 region has 15 residues. CDR3 DNA sequence: TGCGCCAGCAGCCAAGGATGGGGGGGGTCCTACGAGCAGTACTTC. Its protein is CASSQGWGGSYEQYF.